This is a list of T cell receptor beta chains from one sample in a study of CD8 T cells in Susac syndrome. TCRdb used MiXCR to reprocess the immunoSEQ multiplex PCR reads, holding one entry per CDR3 protein. The data hold 150,000 to 180,000 distinct CDR3 sequences, with roughly 94% observed a single time. The source material was CD8+ T cells from PBMCs. The receptors shown here come from a human donor with multiple sclerosis. Both conserved end residues are trimmed from each CDR3. Clone size is stated in some rows and not others, as once, few, many or a class when expanded.

V	size	J	CDR3
TRBV30	NA	TRBJ1-5	AWSVSAGHRQPQH
TRBV12-5	NA	TRBJ2-3	ASGQRDTQY
TRBV20-1	NA	TRBJ1-2	SADPRDRVTYGYT
TRBV20-1	NA	TRBJ1-1	SARDTDAGNTEAF
TRBV5-6	NA	TRBJ2-7	ASSFKGALYEQY
TRBV7-6	NA	TRBJ2-7	ASSYRRTDFYEQY
TRBV27	NA	TRBJ1-5	ASSFGQGGNQPQH
TRBV20-1	NA	TRBJ1-1	SARMNTEAF
TRBV12-3/TRBV12-4	NA	TRBJ2-5	ASSSLAPPRETQY
TRBV7-8	NA	TRBJ2-5	ASGVQETQY
TRBV6-2/TRBV6-3	NA	TRBJ2-1	ASSLGGALYNEQF
TRBV28	NA	TRBJ1-1	ASSSSLKGGSNTEAF
TRBV29-1	NA	TRBJ1-2	SATPGHAPEPGYT
TRBV10-3	NA	TRBJ1-2	AISETRGYT
TRBV27	NA	TRBJ2-7	ASSEGRRSYEQY
TRBV28	once	TRBJ2-5	ASRYLRDRGPYQETQY
TRBV29-1	NA	TRBJ1-2	SVLAPTEGYT
TRBV12-3/TRBV12-4	NA	TRBJ1-1	ASSEAGEAEAF
TRBV2	NA	TRBJ2-1	ASSESGNNEQF
TRBV11-2	NA	TRBJ1-5	ASSPRLVNQPQH
TRBV20-1	NA	TRBJ1-3	SARDRGTGRLMSGNTIY
TRBV7-9	NA	TRBJ2-7	ASSLAGQGGYEQY
TRBV20-1	NA	TRBJ2-3	SARDRLAVKDTQY
TRBV21-1	NA	TRBJ1-5	AIPDSPNQPQH
TRBV7-2	NA	TRBJ1-2	ASSNRDRENYGYT
TRBV9	NA	TRBJ1-1	ASSAPDWPEAF
TRBV28	NA	TRBJ1-2	ASSPPPVWDGYT
TRBV27	few	TRBJ2-7	ASSFGTSGYEQY
TRBV6-6	NA	TRBJ2-2	ASSWTVNTGELF
TRBV3-1	NA	TRBJ1-4	ASSQDPGTVLF
TRBV30	once	TRBJ1-1	ARTGVDTEAF
TRBV28	NA	TRBJ2-2	ASSSYLYTGELF
TRBV20-1	NA	TRBJ2-7	SARGTSAYEQY
TRBV29-1	NA	TRBJ2-3	SVEDWVGLAGEEDTQY
TRBV20-1	NA	TRBJ2-3	SARDTQY
TRBV15	NA	TRBJ1-1	ATSRVLEGLAEAF
TRBV29-1	NA	TRBJ2-4	SVEGKRDIQY
TRBV27	NA	TRBJ2-2	ASSSDGLTGELF